The 7 T cell receptor beta chains reported below all come from one sample, sequenced in a study of T cells in Graves' hyperthyroidism and ophthalmopathy (dated by TCRdb to about 2019). The receptor library was made with multiplex PCR. The instrument was an Illumina HiSeq 2000. The TCR beta CDR3 regions were amplified from RNA transcripts. The first round of RT-PCR for the TCR CDR3 was performed with the HTBI primer set and the Qiagen OneStep RT-PCR kit. Through fastp at Q25 and MiXCR, TCRdb rebuilt clones from the public reads, retaining in-frame beta chains. A single entry per CDR3 protein holds the most common genes and DNA from its merged rows. Present in this sample are tens of thousands of distinct CDR3 sequences, around 55% of which were seen just once. The top ten constitute 34% of the sample. The source material was peripheral blood or thyroid tissue (not recorded which). Source of these receptors: a young man with Graves' hyperthyroidism.

The rearrangement links TRBV29-1 to TRBJ1-2; D is unresolved. CDR3 length: 13 amino acids. V lost 1 base to trimming and J lost 8 bases, with 14 bases between them. Germline loops: CDR1 SQVTM, CDR2 ANQGSEA. The CDR3 sequence: CSVEGSGPGGYTF. CDR3 in DNA: TGCAGCGTTGAAGGGTCAGGCCCAGGAGGCTACACCTTC.

About this clonotype: The conserved phenylalanine or tryptophan is not found at the CDR3 terminus, so this likely reflects a read error. The rearrangement links TRBV7-8 to TRBJ2-7; D uncertain. This CDR3 comprises 14 residues. V was pared by 4 bases and J by 0 bases, with 10 bases between. Looked up from germline, CDR1 is SGHVS and CDR2 is FQNEAQ. This CDR3 reads CASSSRQDSYEQYL. The CDR3 bases are TGTGCCAGCAGCTCAAGGCAGGACTCCTACGAGCAGTACCTC.

Regarding this clonotype: One junction end disagrees with the germline gene, perhaps due to a read error. The chain carries TRBV2 and TRBJ1-5; 8 nucleotides match TRBD1. The CDR3 runs to 15 residues. Germline assignment: CDR1 SNHLY and CDR2 FYNNEI. The CDR3 reads CASSAGQVDGQPLHF. The CDR3 DNA reads TGTGCCAGCAGCGCGGGACAGGTTGACGGTCAGCCCCTGCATTTT.

This clonotype occurred many times. This chain links TRBV6-1 with TRBJ1-1; tentative D call: TRBD1 (6 bases). V lost 6 bases and J lost 7, with 12 bases in between. CDR1 and CDR2 (germline): MNHNS, SASEGT. The CDR3 totals 12 residues. The CDR3 DNA follows: TGTGCCAGCAGGAGCAGGGGAGATGAAGCTTTCTTT. Its translation is CASRSRGDEAFF.

This clonotype was observed many times. The chain uses TRBV20-1 and TRBJ1-3, with D hard to call. V lost 7 bases and J lost 4, with 11 bases in between. Looked up from germline, CDR1 is DFQATT and CDR2 is SNEGSKA (reference sequence). The CDR3 is made up of 12 amino acids. CDR3 protein: CSVKAAGNTIYF. CDR3 coding DNA: TGCAGTGTAAAAGCGGCAGGAAACACCATATATTTT.

The rearrangement joins TRBV15 to TRBJ1-4; D unresolved. V dropped 1 base and J dropped 5 bases, with 11 bases sitting between them. Looked up from germline, CDR1 is LNHNV and CDR2 is YYDKDF (reference sequence). The CDR3 contains 15 residues. The CDR3, as DNA: TGTGCCACCAGCAGAGCTCGAGATTTCAATGAAAAACTGTTTTTT. Encoded protein: CATSRARDFNEKLFF.

This rearrangement joins TRBV4-1 to TRBJ1-6, with a tentative D call TRBD1 (5 bases). CDR1 and CDR2 from the germline V gene are MGHRA and YSYEKL. This CDR3 is 16 amino acids long. V shed 0 bases and J shed 9 bases, with 15 bases lying between them. The CDR3 region has the DNA TGCGCCAGCAGCCAAGACGGGGGGACGTTCCGTTCACCCCTCCACTTT. It specifies CASSQDGGTFRSPLHF.